This T cell receptor (beta chain) was captured in a study of T cell clones after liver transplantation. Study details: Three of the eight recipients were HCV-positive; the rest had non-autoimmune, non-viral transplant indications.

General study points: Migration into the graft, not deletion, may explain lost graft donor-reactive T cells.

The protocol was immunoSEQ multiplex PCR, while the TCRdb copy is restricted to in-frame clones and leaves out a portion. The repertoire holds 75,000 to 85,000 clones, with roughly 80% as singletons. About this clone: Its specificity is unknown.

CDR3 length: 14 amino acids. V lost 5 bases and J 5 bases, leaving 15 bases between the germline ends. Per the germline V gene, CDR1 is MNHEY and CDR2 is SMNVEV (reference sequence). This chain uses TRBV27 with TRBJ1-1; weak D call: TRBD1 (6 bases). This clonotype originated in a human patient who received a liver transplant. Some T cells may be supplied by the graft donor. Sample: CD4+ T cells from blood, taken at the 22-month timepoint. CDR3 in DNA: TGTGCCAGCAGTCGGGGGCTCGGAGGGACTGAAGCTTTCTTT. Protein sequence: CASSRGLGGTEAFF.